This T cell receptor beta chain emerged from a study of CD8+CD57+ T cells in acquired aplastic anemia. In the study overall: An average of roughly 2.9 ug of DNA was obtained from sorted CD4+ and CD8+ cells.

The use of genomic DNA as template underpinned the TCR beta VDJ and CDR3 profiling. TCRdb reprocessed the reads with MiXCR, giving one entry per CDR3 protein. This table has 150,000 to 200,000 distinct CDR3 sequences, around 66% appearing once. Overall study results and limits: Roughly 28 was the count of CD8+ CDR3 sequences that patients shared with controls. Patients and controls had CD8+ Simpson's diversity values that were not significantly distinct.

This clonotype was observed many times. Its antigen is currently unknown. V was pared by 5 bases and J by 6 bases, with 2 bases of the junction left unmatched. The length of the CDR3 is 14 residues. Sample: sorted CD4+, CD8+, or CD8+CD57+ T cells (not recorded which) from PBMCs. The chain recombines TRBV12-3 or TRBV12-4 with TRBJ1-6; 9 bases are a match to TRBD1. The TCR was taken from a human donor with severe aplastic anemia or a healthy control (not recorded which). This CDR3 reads CASSTGGGNSPLHF. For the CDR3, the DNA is TGTGCCAGCAGTACAGGGGGCGGTAATTCACCCCTCCACTTT.